These 7 T cell receptor beta chains were all obtained from the same sample, sequenced in a study of blood T cell repertoires in COVID-19. Method: immunoSEQ multiplex PCR; TCRdb's copy keeps in-frame clones and lacks some. The sample yields about 74,000 clones, approximately 84% seen once. Sequenced material: peripheral blood. The receptors derive from a man between 65 and 79 years old with acute or convalescent COVID-19.

The chain is built from TRBV28 and TRBJ2-7, with 7 nucleotides matching TRBD2. Germline-derived CDR1 and CDR2 are MDHEN and SYDVKM. The J segment lost 3 bases and the V segment lost 5 bases, leaving 7 bases of the junction unmatched. The CDR3 loop spans 14 amino acids. The CDR3 bases are TGTGCCAGCAGTAGCGGACTAGAGGGCTACGAGCAGTACTTC. Amino acid sequence: CASSSGLEGYEQYF.

The V and J genes are TRBV7-2 and TRBJ2-7, with 7 bases aligning to TRBD1. This CDR3 has 13 residues. V trimming: 5 bases; J trimming: 6 bases; junction bases outside the gene matches: 7. CDR1 is SGHTA and CDR2 is FQGNSA in the germline V gene. The CDR3 DNA follows: TGTGCCAGCAGCACGAAGGGGGCTGGCGAGCAGTACTTC. It encodes CASSTKGAGEQYF.

The V and J genes are TRBV6-5 and TRBJ1-5; no reliable D call. V was shortened by 10 bases and J by 1 base, with 11 bases between the two germline ends. The length of the CDR3 is 13 residues. CDR1 is MNHEY, CDR2 SVGAGI, per germline. The CDR3 bases are TGTGCCACGACCTACAGCAGCAATCAGCCCCAGCATTTT. Its protein is CATTYSSNQPQHF.

V and J are TRBV7-3 and TRBJ1-4, with D perhaps matching TRBD1 (6 bases). This CDR3 has 15 amino acids. CDR1 is SGHTA and CDR2 is FQGTGA in the germline V gene. V lost 5 bases, J lost 3 bases, and 13 bases lay in between. The CDR3 here is CASSPRGGANEKLFF. DNA of the CDR3: TGTGCCAGCAGCCCCAGGGGTGGGGCTAATGAAAAACTGTTTTTT.

The rearrangement links TRBV5-5 to TRBJ1-1; tentative D call: TRBD1 (5 bases). Germline CDR1 is SGHKS and CDR2 is YYEKEE (reference sequence). This CDR3 has 14 amino acids. Trimming pared 0 bases from V and 0 bases from J, leaving 6 bases between. CDR3 bases: TGTGCCAGCAGCTTGGGGACACTGAACACTGAAGCTTTCTTT. This translates into CASSLGTLNTEAFF.

The DNA for the CDR3 is TGTGCCAGCAGCCAGCAGGGCACTAATGAAAAACTGTTTTTT. Its protein is CASSQQGTNEKLFF. This chain joins TRBV3-1 (or the pseudogene TRBV3-2) and TRBJ1-4; D is possibly TRBD1 (5 bases). CDR3 length: 14 amino acids. Per germline, CDR1 LGHDT and CDR2 YNNKEL (reference sequence). The ends were cut back, 3 bases at V and 2 bases at J, with 7 bases in the middle.

The chain carries TRBV4-1 and TRBJ2-7; 8 bases line up with TRBD1. Germline assignment: CDR1 MGHRA and CDR2 YSYEKL. The CDR3 covers 15 residues. V dropped 1 base and J dropped 6; count of bases not matched to a gene: 8. The CDR3 spells CASSQAAGTGREQYF. DNA for the CDR3: TGCGCCAGCAGCCAAGCTGCCGGGACAGGACGCGAGCAGTACTTC.